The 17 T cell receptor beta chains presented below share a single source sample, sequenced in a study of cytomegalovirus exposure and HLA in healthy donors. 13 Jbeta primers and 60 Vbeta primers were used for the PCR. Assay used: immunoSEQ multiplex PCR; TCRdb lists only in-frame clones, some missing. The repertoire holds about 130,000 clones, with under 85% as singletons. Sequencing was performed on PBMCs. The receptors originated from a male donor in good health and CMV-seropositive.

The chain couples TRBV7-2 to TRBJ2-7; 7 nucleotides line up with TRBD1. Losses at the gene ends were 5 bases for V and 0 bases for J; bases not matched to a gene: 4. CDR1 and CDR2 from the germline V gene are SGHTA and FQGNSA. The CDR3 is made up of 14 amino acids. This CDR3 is CASSLGDSSYEQYF. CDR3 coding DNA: TGTGCCAGCAGCCTAGGGGACAGCTCCTACGAGCAGTACTTC. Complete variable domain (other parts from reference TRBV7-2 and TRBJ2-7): GAGVSQSPSNKVTEKGKDVELRCDPISGHTALYWYRQSLGQGLEFLIYFQGNSAPDKSGLPSDRFSAERTGGSVSTLTIQRTQQEDSAVYLCASSLGDSSYEQYFGPGTRLTVT.

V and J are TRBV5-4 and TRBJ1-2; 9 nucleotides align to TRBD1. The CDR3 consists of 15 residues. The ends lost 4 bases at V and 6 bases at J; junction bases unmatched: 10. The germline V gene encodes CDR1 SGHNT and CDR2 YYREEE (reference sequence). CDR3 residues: CASSRGPGQGDGYTF. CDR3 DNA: TGTGCCAGCAGCAGAGGACCGGGACAGGGAGATGGCTACACCTTC.

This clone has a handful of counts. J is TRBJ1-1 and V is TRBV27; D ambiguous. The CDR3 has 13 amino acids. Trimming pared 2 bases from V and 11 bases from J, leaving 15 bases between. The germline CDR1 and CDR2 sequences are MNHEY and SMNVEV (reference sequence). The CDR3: CASSLTYERMAFF. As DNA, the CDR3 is TGTGCCAGCAGTTTAACGTATGAGCGGATGGCTTTCTTT.

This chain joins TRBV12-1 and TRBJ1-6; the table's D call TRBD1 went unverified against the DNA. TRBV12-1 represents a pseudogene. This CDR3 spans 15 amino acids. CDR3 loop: CASSSLGQGGSPLHF. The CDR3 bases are TGTGCCAGCAGCTCCCTGGGACAGGGGGGTTCACCCCTCCACTTT.

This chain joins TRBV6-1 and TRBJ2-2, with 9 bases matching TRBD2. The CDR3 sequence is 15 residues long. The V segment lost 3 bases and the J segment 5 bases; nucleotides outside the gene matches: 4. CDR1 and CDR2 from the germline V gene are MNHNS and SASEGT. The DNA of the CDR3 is TGTGCCAGCAGTGAGGATAGCGGGGGAACCGGGGAGCTGTTTTTT. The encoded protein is CASSEDSGGTGELFF.

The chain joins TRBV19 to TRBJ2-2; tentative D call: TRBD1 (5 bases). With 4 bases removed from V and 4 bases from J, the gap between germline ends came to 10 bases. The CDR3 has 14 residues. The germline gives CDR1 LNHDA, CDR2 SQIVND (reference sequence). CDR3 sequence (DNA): TGTGCCAGTAGTAGGGAAGACAGCACCGGGGAGCTGTTTTTT. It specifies CASSREDSTGELFF.

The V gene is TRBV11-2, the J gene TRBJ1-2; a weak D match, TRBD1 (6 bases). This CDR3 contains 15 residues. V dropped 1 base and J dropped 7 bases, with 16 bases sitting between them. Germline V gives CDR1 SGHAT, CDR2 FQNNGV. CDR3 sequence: CASSLGIQGRSGYTF. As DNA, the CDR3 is TGTGCCAGCAGCTTAGGGATACAGGGTCGCTCTGGCTACACCTTC. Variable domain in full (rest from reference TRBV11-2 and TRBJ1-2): EAGVAQSPRYKIIEKRQSVAFWCNPISGHATLYWYQQILGQGPKLLIQFQNNGVVDDSQLPKDRFSAERLKGVDSTLKIQPAKLEDSAVYLCASSLGIQGRSGYTFGSGTRLTVV.

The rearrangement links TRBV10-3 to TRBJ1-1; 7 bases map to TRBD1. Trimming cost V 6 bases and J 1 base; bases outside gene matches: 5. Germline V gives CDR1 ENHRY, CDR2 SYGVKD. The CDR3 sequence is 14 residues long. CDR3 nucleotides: TGTGCCATCAGATATGACAGGGCGAACACTGAAGCTTTCTTT. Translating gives CAIRYDRANTEAFF.

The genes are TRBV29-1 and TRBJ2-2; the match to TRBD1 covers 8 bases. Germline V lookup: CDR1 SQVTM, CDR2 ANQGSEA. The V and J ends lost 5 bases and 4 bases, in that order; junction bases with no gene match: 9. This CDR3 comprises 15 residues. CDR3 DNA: TGCAGCGTTACCGGACAGGGAAGATTCACCGGGGAGCTGTTTTTT. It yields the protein CSVTGQGRFTGELFF.

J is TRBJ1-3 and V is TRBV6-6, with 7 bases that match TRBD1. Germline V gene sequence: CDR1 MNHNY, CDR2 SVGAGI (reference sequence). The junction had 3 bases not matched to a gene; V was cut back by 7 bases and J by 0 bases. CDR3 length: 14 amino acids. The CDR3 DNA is TGTGCCAGCACCAGGGGGTCCTCTGGAAACACCATATATTTT. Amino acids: CASTRGSSGNTIYF.

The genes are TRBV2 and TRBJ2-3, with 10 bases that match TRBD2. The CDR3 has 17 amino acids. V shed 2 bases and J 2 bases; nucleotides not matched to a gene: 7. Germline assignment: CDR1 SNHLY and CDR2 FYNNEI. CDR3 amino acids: CASSEWGLAIATDTQYF. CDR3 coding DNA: TGTGCCAGCAGTGAATGGGGACTAGCGATAGCCACAGATACGCAGTATTTT.

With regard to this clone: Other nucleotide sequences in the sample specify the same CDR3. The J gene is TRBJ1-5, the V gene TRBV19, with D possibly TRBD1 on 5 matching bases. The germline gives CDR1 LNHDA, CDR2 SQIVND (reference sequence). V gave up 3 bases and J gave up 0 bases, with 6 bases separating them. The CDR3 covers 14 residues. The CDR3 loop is CASSIRDSNQPQHF. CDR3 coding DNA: TGTGCCAGTAGTATCAGGGATAGCAATCAGCCCCAGCATTTT.

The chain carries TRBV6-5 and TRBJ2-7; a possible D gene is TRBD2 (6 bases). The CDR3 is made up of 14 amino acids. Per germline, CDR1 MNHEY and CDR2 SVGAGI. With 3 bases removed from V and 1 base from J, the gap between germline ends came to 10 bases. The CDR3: CASSYYRGSYEQYF. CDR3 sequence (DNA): TGTGCCAGCAGTTATTATCGGGGGTCCTACGAGCAGTACTTC.

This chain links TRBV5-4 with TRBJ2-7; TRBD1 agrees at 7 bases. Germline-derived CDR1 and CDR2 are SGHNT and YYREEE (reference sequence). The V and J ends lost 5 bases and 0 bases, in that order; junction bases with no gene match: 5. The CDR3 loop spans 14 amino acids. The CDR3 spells CASRYGDSSYEQYF. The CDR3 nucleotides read TGTGCCAGCAGGTACGGGGACAGCTCCTACGAGCAGTACTTC. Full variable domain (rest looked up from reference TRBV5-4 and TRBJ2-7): ETGVTQSPTHLIKTRGQQVTLRCSSQSGHNTVSWYQQALGQGPQFIFQYYREEENGRGNFPPRFSGLQFPNYSSELNVNALELDDSALYLCASRYGDSSYEQYFGPGTRLTVT.

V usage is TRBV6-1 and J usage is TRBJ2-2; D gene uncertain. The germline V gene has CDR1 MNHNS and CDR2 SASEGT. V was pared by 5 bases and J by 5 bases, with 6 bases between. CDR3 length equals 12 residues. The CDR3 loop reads CASSSVTGELFF. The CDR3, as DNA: TGTGCCAGCAGTTCAGTTACCGGGGAGCTGTTTTTT.

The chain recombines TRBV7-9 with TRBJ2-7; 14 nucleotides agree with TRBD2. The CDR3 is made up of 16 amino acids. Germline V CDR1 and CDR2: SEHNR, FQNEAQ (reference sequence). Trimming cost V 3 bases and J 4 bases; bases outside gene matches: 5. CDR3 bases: TGTGCCAGCAGCTTCGGGACTAGCGGGAGTCGGTACGAGCAGTACTTC. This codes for CASSFGTSGSRYEQYF.

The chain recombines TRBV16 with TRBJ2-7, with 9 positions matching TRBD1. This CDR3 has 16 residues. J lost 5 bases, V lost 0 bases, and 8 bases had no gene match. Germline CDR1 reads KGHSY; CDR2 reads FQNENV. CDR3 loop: CASSQSQPGTGNEQYF. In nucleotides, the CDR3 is TGTGCCAGCAGCCAATCGCAACCCGGGACAGGGAACGAGCAGTACTTC.